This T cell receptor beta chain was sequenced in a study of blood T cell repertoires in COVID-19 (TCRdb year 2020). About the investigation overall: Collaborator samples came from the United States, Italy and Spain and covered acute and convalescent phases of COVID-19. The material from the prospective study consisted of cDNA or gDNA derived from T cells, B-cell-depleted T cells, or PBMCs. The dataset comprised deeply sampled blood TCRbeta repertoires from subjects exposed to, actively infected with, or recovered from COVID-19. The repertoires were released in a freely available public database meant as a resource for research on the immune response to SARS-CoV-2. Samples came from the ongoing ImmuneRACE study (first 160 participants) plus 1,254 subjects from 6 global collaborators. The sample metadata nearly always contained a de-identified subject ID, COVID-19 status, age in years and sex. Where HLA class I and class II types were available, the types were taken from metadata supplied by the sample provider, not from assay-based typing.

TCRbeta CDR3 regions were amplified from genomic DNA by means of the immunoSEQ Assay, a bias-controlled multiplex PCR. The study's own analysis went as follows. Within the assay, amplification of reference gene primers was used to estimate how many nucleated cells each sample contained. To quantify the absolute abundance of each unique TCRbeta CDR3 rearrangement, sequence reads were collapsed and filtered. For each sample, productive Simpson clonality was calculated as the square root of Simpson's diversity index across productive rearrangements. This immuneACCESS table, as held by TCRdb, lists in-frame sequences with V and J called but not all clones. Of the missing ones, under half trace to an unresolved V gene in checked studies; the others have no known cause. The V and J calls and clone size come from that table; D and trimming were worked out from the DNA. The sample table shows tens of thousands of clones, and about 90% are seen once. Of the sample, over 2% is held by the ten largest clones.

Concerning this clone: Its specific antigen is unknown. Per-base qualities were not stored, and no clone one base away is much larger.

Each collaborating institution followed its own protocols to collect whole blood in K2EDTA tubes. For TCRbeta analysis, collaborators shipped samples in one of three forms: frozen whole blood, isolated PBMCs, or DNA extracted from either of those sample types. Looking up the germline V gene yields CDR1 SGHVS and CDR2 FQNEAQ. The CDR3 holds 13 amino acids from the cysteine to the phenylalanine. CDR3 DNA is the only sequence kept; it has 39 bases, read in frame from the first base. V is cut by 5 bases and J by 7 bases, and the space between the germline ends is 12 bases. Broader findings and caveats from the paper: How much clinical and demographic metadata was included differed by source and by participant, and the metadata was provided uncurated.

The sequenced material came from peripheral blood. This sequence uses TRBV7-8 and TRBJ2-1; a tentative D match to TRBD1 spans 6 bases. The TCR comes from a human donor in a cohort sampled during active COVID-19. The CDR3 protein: CASSPGTFNEQFF. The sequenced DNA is TGTGCCAGCAGCCCCGGGACATTTAATGAGCAGTTCTTC. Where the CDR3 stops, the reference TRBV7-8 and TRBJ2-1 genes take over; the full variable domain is GAGVSQSPRYKVAKRGQDVALRCDPISGHVSLFWYQQALGQGPEFLTYFQNEAQLDKSGLPSDRFFAERPEGSVSTLKIQRTQQEDSAVYLCASSPGTFNEQFFGPGTRLTVL.